This entry lists 20 T cell receptor beta chains sequenced from one sample in a study of blood T cell repertoires in COVID-19. Assay: immunoSEQ multiplex PCR; the TCRdb copy retains only in-frame clones and omits some. The table records more than 250,000 clones, about 83% of them present only once. Sequencing input: PBMCs or T cells enriched from blood (not recorded which). These receptors originate from a woman between 40 and 55 years old who had recovered from COVID-19.

The rearrangement uses TRBV2 and TRBJ1-4, with D unclear. The CDR3 runs to 14 residues. Germline assignment: CDR1 SNHLY and CDR2 FYNNEI. V was clipped by 1 base and J by 8 bases, with 11 bases between them. The CDR3 sequence: CASSEGLPAEKLFF. In DNA, the CDR3 is TGTGCCAGCAGTGAAGGACTCCCAGCGGAAAAACTGTTTTTT.

The gene calls are TRBV7-9 and TRBJ2-4, with 7 positions matching TRBD2. J gave up 9 bases and V 5 bases, and 7 bases lay outside the gene matches. CDR1 and CDR2 from the germline V gene are SEHNR and FQNEAQ (reference sequence). The CDR3 consists of 13 residues. In nucleotides, the CDR3 is TGTGCCAGCAGCCAAGAAGAGCGGGGCATTCAGTACTTC. Residues: CASSQEERGIQYF.

The genes are TRBV28 and TRBJ2-7, with TRBD1 matching over 9 bases. V lost 3 bases, J lost 7 bases, and 7 bases stayed unmatched. Germline CDR1 reads MDHEN; CDR2 reads SYDVKM. The CDR3 is made up of 14 amino acids. CDR3 DNA sequence: TGTGCCAGCAGTTTGGGACAGGGTTACAGGGAGCAGTACTTC. Translation: CASSLGQGYREQYF.

This chain links TRBV11-2 with TRBJ2-3, with D maybe TRBD2 (5 bases). Trimming cost V 6 bases and J 3 bases, with 22 bases left between them. In germline, CDR1 is SGHAT, CDR2 FQNNGV. This CDR3 region has 17 residues. CDR3 DNA sequence: TGTGCCAGCAGTCATCCCCCGGGGAGAGGAGGAACAGATACGCAGTATTTT. As protein: CASSHPPGRGGTDTQYF.

The chain recombines TRBV5-1 with TRBJ1-5; D may be TRBD1 (5 bases). Germline-derived CDR1 and CDR2 are SGHRS and YFSETQ. This CDR3 is built from 15 residues. The V end was cut by 0 bases, the J end by 4 bases, with 11 bases between. CDR3 bases: TGCGCCAGCAGCTTGGAAGGGGCCCCTAATCAGCCCCAGCATTTT. Amino acids: CASSLEGAPNQPQHF.

The chain uses TRBV7-3 and TRBJ2-1; TRBD2 is a possible D gene (7 bases). CDR1 and CDR2 from the germline V gene are SGHTA and FQGTGA. This CDR3 region has 17 residues. The germline V and J ends were trimmed by 5 bases and 4 bases, with 21 bases remaining between them. The CDR3 DNA sequence: TGTGCCAGCAGCCCCGCGGGGGCCCCATCCCTGTACAATGAGCAGTTCTTC. The encoded protein is CASSPAGAPSLYNEQFF.

The chain uses TRBV3-1 (or the pseudogene TRBV3-2) and TRBJ1-2; possibly TRBD1 for D (6 bases). Germline V CDR1 and CDR2: LGHDT, YNNKEL (reference sequence). This CDR3 comprises 14 residues. The V gene lost 6 bases and the J gene lost 0 bases, with 11 bases spanning the gap. The DNA for the CDR3 is TGTGCCAGCAGTAACAGGGTCTCTAACTATGGCTACACCTTC. Its protein product is CASSNRVSNYGYTF.

The chain carries TRBV28 and TRBJ2-3; TRBD1 agrees at 10 bases. The V gene's germline CDR1 is MDHEN and CDR2 SYDVKM. This CDR3 is 18 amino acids long. V was pared by 7 bases and J by 5 bases, with 18 bases of the junction left unmatched. CDR3 residues: CASTPLGTGARVRDTQYF. CDR3 nucleotides: TGTGCCAGCACCCCTTTGGGGACAGGGGCTCGGGTAAGAGATACGCAGTATTTT.

The V gene is TRBV5-8, the J gene TRBJ1-5, with D possibly being TRBD1 (6 bases). Looked up from germline, CDR1 is SGHTS and CDR2 is YDEGEE. Trimming stripped 9 bases from V and 1 base from J, with 14 bases between. There are 14 residues in the CDR3. CDR3 nucleotides: TGTGCCACCAGAACAGGGTGGAGCAATCAGCCCCAGCATTTT. It specifies CATRTGWSNQPQHF. Combining the CDR3 with reference TRBV5-8 and TRBJ1-5 gives the whole variable domain EAGVTQSPTHLIKTRGQQATLRCSPISGHTSVYWYQQALGLGLQFLLWYDEGEERNRGNFPPRFSGRQFPNYSSELNVNALELEDSALYLCATRTGWSNQPQHFGDGTRLSIL.

The chain joins TRBV5-1 to TRBJ1-2, with D possibly TRBD1 on 5 matching bases. Germline CDR1 is SGHRS and CDR2 is YFSETQ. This CDR3 spans 14 amino acids. Trimming cost V 3 bases and J 2 bases, with 11 bases left between them. In nucleotides, the CDR3 is TGCGCCAGCAGCTGGGGACGGGAGAACTATGGCTACACCTTC. This gives the protein CASSWGRENYGYTF. The entire variable domain, with the rest obtained from reference TRBV5-1 and TRBJ1-2, is as follows: KAGVTQTPRYLIKTRGQQVTLSCSPISGHRSVSWYQQTPGQGLQFLFEYFSETQRNKGNFPGRFSGRQFSNSRSEMNVSTLELGDSALYLCASSWGRENYGYTFGSGTRLTVV.

The chain carries TRBV4-1 and TRBJ2-1; 11 positions match TRBD1. CDR3 length equals 16 residues. The junction had 5 bases not matched to a gene; V was cut back by 0 bases and J by 7 bases. CDR1 is MGHRA, CDR2 YSYEKL, per germline. As DNA, the CDR3 is TGCGCCAGCAGCCAAGACGAAGGGACAGGGGGTAATGAGCAGTTCTTC. Encoded protein: CASSQDEGTGGNEQFF.

The gene calls are TRBV9 and TRBJ2-7; 7 bases match TRBD2. V was pared by 1 base and J by 2 bases, with 6 bases of the junction left unmatched. CDR1 is SGDLS, CDR2 YYNGEE, per germline. The CDR3 consists of 15 residues. The CDR3 loop is CASSVSGTYPYEQYF. CDR3 nucleotides: TGTGCCAGCAGCGTAAGCGGGACCTACCCCTACGAGCAGTACTTC.

In DNA form, the CDR3 reads TGTGCCAGAATCGTCCCGGAGTGGGGAGGTTCCTACGAGCAGTACTTC. Protein sequence: CARIVPEWGGSYEQYF. V gene TRBV5-3 combines with J gene TRBJ2-7, with D possibly being TRBD2 (6 bases). TRBV5-3 falls under the ORF class, with uncertain function. This CDR3 is built from 16 residues. The V and J ends lost 6 bases and 1 base respectively, with 20 bases between them.

This clone was detected only once. The J gene is TRBJ2-7, the V gene TRBV2; D perhaps matches TRBD2 (7 bases). The germline V and J ends were trimmed by 3 bases and 5 bases, with 11 bases remaining between them. This CDR3 has 13 residues. Per germline, CDR1 SNHLY and CDR2 FYNNEI. This chain's CDR3 is CASSEGGRDEQYF. In DNA, the CDR3 is TGTGCCAGCAGTGAGGGGGGGCGGGACGAGCAGTACTTC.

The V and J genes are TRBV3-1 (or the pseudogene TRBV3-2) and TRBJ1-2, with 8 bases identical to TRBD1. The CDR3 consists of 15 residues. The trim removed 4 bases at V and 5 bases at J, leaving 9 bases unmatched. Germline assignment: CDR1 LGHDT and CDR2 YNNKEL (reference sequence). CDR3 amino acids: CASSPGTGGWYGYTF. CDR3 in DNA: TGTGCCAGCAGCCCAGGGACAGGAGGTTGGTATGGCTACACCTTC.

This rearrangement joins TRBV7-9 to TRBJ1-2, with TRBD1 matching over 7 bases. This CDR3 is built from 15 residues. V lost 4 bases and J lost 0; bases outside the gene matches: 5. The germline V gene has CDR1 SEHNR and CDR2 FQNEAQ (reference sequence). The CDR3 region is CASSSIGTANYGYTF. In DNA form, the CDR3 reads TGTGCCAGCAGCTCGATTGGGACAGCTAACTATGGCTACACCTTC.

The J gene is TRBJ1-2, the V gene TRBV5-8, with 7 nucleotides matching TRBD1. There are 16 residues in the CDR3. Germline assignment: CDR1 SGHTS and CDR2 YDEGEE. V dropped 0 bases and J dropped 6; count of bases not matched to a gene: 11. For the CDR3, the DNA is TGTGCCAGCAGCTTGGAGAGACAGGGTATTAGAAATGGCTACACCTTC. It translates to CASSLERQGIRNGYTF.

V and J are TRBV2 and TRBJ2-3; D not certain. Germline-derived CDR1 and CDR2 are SNHLY and FYNNEI. The CDR3 extends over 14 amino acids. V was clipped by 7 bases and J by 4 bases, with 15 bases between them. The CDR3 protein is CASMEQLSADTQYF. CDR3 DNA sequence: TGTGCCAGCATGGAACAGCTCTCTGCAGATACGCAGTATTTT.

The V gene is TRBV27, the J gene TRBJ1-5; 10 bases are a match to TRBD1. Germline CDR1 reads MNHEY; CDR2 reads SMNVEV (reference sequence). The CDR3 sequence is 14 residues long. The ends lost 6 bases at V and 9 bases at J; junction bases unmatched: 8. The CDR3 nucleotides read TGTGCCAGCAGCTCGGGACAGGGGCTGGTGCCCCAGCATTTT. This encodes CASSSGQGLVPQHF.

The V call is TRBV7-2, the J call TRBJ1-2; D might be TRBD1 (5 bases). The CDR3 covers 15 residues. The V end lost 5 bases, the J end lost 5 bases, and 18 bases lay between the germline ends. CDR1 is SGHTA and CDR2 is FQGNSA in the germline V gene. Here the CDR3 reads CASSPDGGEGYGYTF. CDR3 sequence (DNA): TGTGCCAGCAGCCCCGACGGGGGGGAGGGGTATGGCTACACCTTC.